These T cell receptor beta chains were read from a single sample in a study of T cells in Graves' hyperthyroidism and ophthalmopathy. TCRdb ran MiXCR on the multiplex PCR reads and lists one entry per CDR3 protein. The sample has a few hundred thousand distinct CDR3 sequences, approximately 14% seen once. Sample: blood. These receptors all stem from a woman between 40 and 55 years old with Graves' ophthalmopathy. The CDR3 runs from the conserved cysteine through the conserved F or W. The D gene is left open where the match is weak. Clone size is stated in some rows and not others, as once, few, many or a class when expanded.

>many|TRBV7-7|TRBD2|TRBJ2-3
TGTGCTAGCAGCCCTGGACTAGCGGGAGCTTCAGATACGCAGTATTTT
CASSPGLAGASDTQYF
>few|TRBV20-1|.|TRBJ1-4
TGCAGTACCTATCCCCATGTGGGGCAGAATGAAAAACTGTTTTTT
CSTYPHVGQNEKLFF
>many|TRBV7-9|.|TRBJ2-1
TGTGCCAGCAGCTTTACAGGGACCACCTACAATGAGCAGTTCTTC
CASSFTGTTYNEQFF
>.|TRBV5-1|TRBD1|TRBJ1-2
TGCGCCAGCAGCTTTACGGGACAGGGGACCTATGGCTACACCTTC
CASSFTGQGTYGYTF
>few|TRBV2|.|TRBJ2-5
TGTGCCAGCAGGGCAGAACCACAAGAGACCCAGTACTTC
CASRAEPQETQYF
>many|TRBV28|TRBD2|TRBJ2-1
TGTGCCAGCAGTTTACGATCCGGGACTAGCGTGAATGAGCAGTTCTTC
CASSLRSGTSVNEQFF
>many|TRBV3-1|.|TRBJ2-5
TGTGCCAGCAGCCAGGAAGTAGAAGGGCATGAGACCCAGTACTTC
CASSQEVEGHETQYF
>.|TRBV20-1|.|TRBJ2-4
TGCAGTGCCCTAAAATGGGGCACCTTAGCCAAAAACACTCAGTACTTC
CSALKWGTLAKNTQYF
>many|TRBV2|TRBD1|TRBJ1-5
TGTGCCAGCAGTGGTCGACAGGGCTACAATCAGCCCCAGCATTTT
CASSGRQGYNQPQHF
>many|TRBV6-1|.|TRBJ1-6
TGTGCCAGCAGTGACGGGACGTTGGGATCACCCCTCCACTTT
CASSDGTLGSPLHF
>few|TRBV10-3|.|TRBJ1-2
TGTGCCATCAGTGAGGGATCTAACTATGGCTACGCCTTC
CAISEGSNYGYAF
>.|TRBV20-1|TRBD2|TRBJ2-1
TGCAGTGCTAGAGCCCCGGGACTAGCTAACAATGAGCAGTTCTTC
CSARAPGLANNEQFF
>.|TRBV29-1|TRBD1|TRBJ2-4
TGCAGTATCTCCGGACAGGGTAACATTCAGTACTTC
CSISGQGNIQYF
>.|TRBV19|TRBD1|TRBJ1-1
TGTGCCAGTAGTATAATGGGCAGGGGGACCACTGAAGCTTTCTTT
CASSIMGRGTTEAFF
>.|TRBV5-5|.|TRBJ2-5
TGTGCCAGCAGCTTGCCGGTGACGGGAGAGACCCAGTACTTC
CASSLPVTGETQYF
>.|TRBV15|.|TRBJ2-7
TGTGCCACCGGCAGAGGAATTGGTAGCGGCTCACGGGCCTACGAGCAGTACTTC
CATGRGIGSGSRAYEQYF
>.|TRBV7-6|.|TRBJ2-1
TGTGCCAGCAGCTCCCCCGGGGGGCCCGCGGAGCAGTTCTTC
CASSSPGGPAEQFF
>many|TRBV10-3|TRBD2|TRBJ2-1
TGTGCCATCAGAGCTGGACTAGCGGGGAGGAAAGGAATCTACAATGAGCAGTTCTTC
CAIRAGLAGRKGIYNEQFF
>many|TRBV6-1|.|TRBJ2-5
TGTGCCAGCAGTTACGAACCTTGGGGGACCCAGTACTTC
CASSYEPWGTQYF
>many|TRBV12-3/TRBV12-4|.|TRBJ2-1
TGTGCCAGCAGTTTATCGGACAGTAGTGAGCAGTTCTTC
CASSLSDSSEQFF
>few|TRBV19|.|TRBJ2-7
TGTGCCAGTAGTATCCTGGGGGGCAACGAGCAGTACTTC
CASSILGGNEQYF
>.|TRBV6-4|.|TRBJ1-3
TGTGCCAGCAGTGCTTGTAGGGCTCCTACTGGAAACACCATATATTTT
CASSACRAPTGNTIYF
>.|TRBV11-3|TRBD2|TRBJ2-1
TGTGCCAGCAGCTTGTATAGCGGGAGGGCGACGTACAATGAGCAGTTCTTC
CASSLYSGRATYNEQFF
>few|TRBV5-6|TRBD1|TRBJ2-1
TGTGCCAGCAGGACCTGGCGGGACAGGGGGCCGAATGAGCAGTTCTTC
CASRTWRDRGPNEQFF
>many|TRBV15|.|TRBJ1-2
TGTGCCACCAGCAGAGGTCAGGGAGCTCTCTATGGCTACACCTTC
CATSRGQGALYGYTF
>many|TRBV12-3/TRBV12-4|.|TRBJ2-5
TGTGCCAGCAGTTTAAGTAGCGCGTGGGAGACCCAGTACTTC
CASSLSSAWETQYF
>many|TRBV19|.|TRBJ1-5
TGTGCCAGTAGTATAGGTGGAGTGTTGGGCAATCAGCCCCAGCATTTT
CASSIGGVLGNQPQHF
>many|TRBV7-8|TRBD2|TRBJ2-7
TGTGCCAGCAGCTCGCCTAGCGGGCGAAACGAGCAGTACTTC
CASSSPSGRNEQYF